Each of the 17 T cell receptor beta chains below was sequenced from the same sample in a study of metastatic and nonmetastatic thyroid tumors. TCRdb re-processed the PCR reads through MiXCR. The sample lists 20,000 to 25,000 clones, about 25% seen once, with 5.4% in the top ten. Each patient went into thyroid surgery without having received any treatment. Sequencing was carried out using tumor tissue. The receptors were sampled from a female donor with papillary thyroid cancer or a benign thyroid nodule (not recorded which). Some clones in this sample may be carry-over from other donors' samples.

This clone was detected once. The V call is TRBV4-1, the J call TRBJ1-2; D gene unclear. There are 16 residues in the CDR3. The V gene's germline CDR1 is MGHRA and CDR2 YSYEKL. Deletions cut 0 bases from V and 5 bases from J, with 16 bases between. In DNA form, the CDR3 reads TGCGCCAGCAGCCAAGATCTGGTTGTCAGTCGATATGGCTACACCTTC. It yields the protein CASSQDLVVSRYGYTF.

The DNA of the CDR3 is TGTGCCAGCAGCCTGACAGCCCGCACTGAAGCTTTCTTT. It yields the protein CASSLTARTEAFF. The V call is TRBV7-3, the J call TRBJ1-1, with D possibly matching TRBD1 (5 bases). The CDR3 runs 13 residues. Per the germline V gene, CDR1 is SGHTA and CDR2 is FQGTGA. Deletions cut 5 bases from V and 4 bases from J, with 11 bases between.

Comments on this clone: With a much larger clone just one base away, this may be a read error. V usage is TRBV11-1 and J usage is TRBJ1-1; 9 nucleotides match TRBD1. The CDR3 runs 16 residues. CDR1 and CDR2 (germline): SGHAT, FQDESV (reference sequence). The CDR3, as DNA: TGTGCCGGCAGATCCGGGACAGGGTCTATGAACACTGAAGCTTTCTTT. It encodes CAGRSGTGSMNTEAFF.

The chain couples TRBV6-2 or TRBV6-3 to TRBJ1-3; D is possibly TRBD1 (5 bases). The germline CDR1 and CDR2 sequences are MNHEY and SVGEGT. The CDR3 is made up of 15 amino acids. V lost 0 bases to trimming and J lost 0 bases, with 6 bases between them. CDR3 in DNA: TGTGCCAGCAGTTACTCGAGGGGCTCTGGAAACACCATATATTTT. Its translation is CASSYSRGSGNTIYF.

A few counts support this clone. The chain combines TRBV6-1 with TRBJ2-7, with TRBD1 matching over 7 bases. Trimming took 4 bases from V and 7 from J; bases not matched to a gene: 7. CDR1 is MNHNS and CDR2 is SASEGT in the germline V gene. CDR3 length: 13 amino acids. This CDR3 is CASSGGPGQEQYF. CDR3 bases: TGTGCCAGCAGTGGGGGTCCGGGACAGGAGCAGTACTTC.

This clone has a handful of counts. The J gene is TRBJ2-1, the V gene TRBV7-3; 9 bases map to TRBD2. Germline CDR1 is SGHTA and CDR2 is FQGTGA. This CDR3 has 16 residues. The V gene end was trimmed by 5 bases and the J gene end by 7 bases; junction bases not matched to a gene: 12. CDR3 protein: CASSRRWAGGLNEQFF. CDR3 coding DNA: TGTGCCAGCAGCCGTCGGTGGGCGGGGGGGTTAAATGAGCAGTTCTTC.

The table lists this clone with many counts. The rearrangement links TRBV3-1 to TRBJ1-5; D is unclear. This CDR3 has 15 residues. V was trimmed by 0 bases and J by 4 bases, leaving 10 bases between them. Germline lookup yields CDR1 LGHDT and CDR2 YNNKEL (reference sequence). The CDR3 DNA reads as TGTGCCAGCAGCCAAGATGCATTTTCAAATCAGCCCCAGCATTTT. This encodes CASSQDAFSNQPQHF.

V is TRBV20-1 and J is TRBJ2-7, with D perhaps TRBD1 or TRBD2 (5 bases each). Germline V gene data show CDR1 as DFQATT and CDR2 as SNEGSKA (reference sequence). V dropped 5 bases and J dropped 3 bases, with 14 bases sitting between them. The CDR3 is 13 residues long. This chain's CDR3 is CSAVAMGRYEQYF. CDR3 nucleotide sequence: TGCAGTGCTGTGGCTATGGGACGCTACGAGCAGTACTTC.

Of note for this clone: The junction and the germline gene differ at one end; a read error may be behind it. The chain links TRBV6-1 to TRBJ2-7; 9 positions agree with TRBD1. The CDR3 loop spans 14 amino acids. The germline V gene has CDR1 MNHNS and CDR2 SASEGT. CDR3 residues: CAISIGQGFYEQYF. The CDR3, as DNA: TGTGCCATCAGTATCGGACAGGGGTTCTACGAGCAGTACTTC.

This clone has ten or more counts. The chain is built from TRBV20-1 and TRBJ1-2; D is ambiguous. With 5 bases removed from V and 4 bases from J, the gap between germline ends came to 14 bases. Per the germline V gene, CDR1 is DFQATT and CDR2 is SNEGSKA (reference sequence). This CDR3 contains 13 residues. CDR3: CSAFIGLAYGYTF. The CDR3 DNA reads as TGCAGTGCTTTTATCGGACTCGCCTATGGCTACACCTTC.

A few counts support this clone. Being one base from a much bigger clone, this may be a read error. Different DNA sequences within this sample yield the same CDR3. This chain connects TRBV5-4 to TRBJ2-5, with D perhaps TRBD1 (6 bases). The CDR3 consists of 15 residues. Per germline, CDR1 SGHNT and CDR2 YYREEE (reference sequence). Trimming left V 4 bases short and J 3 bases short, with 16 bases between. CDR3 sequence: CASSARKGVEETQYF. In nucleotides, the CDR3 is TGTGCCAGCAGCGCCCGCAAGGGGGTAGAAGAGACCCAGTACTTC.

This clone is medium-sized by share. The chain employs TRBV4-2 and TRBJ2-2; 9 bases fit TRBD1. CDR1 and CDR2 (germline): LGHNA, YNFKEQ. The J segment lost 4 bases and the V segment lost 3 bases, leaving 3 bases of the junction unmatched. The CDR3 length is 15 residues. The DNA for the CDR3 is TGTGCCAGCAGCCATGGACAGGGGAGCACCGGGGAGCTGTTTTTT. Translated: CASSHGQGSTGELFF.

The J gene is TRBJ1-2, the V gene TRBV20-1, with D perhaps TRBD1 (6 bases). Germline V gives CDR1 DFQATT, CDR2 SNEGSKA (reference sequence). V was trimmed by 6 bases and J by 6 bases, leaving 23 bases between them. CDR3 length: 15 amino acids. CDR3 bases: TGCAGTGCCCCCCGCCGACAGGCACTTACTAATGGCTACACCTTC. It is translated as CSAPRRQALTNGYTF.

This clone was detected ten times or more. The CDR3 nucleotides read TGTGCCAGCAGGTCTGAGATTAGCAATCAGCCCCAGCATTTT. Its protein is CASRSEISNQPQHF. The V call is TRBV7-2, the J call TRBJ1-5; D is unresolved. Germline V gives CDR1 SGHTA, CDR2 FQGNSA. With 6 bases removed from V and 0 bases from J, the gap between germline ends came to 9 bases. CDR3 length: 14 amino acids.

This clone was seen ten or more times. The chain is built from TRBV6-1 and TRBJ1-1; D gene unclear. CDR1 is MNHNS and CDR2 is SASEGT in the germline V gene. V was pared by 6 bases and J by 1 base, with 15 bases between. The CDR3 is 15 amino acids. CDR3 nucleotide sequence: TGTGCCAGCAGCCAGGACGGCTGGGAGAACACTGAAGCTTTCTTT. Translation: CASSQDGWENTEAFF.

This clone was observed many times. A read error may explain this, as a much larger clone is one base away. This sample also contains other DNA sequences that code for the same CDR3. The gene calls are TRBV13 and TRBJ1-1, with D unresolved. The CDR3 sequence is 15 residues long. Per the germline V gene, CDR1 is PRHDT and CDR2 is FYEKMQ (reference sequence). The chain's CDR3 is CASSLVVKGLTEAFF. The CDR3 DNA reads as TGCGCCAGCAGCTTAGTTGTAAAGGGTCTCACTGAAGCTTTCTTT.

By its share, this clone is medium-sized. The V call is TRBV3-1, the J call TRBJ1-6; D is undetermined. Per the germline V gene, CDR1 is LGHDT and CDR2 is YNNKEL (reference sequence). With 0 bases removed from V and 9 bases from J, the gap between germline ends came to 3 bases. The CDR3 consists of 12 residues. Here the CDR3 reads CASSQDGSPLHF. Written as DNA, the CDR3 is TGTGCCAGCAGCCAAGATGGTTCACCCCTCCACTTT.